Detailed here is one TCR beta chain. The target antigen is unknown. The junction does not match germline at one end; this may be a read error. This entry comes from a study of T cell repertoires in cytomegalovirus infection. The wider study: Public TCR beta signature analysis indicated the presence of both CMV infection and matching HLA type.

The CDR3 runs 13 residues. TCRdb passed the reads through MiXCR, listing each CDR3 protein once. Of about 470,000 distinct CDR3 sequences in the sample, about 42% are singletons; the top ten hold about 39%. This receptor was identified in a human donor in good health (CMV status not recorded). Some clones in this sample may be carry-over from other donors' samples. The sample was cultured PBMCs, taken from culture after CMV antigen stimulation. This chain joins TRBV12-3 or TRBV12-4 and TRBJ2-7; TRBD1 might be the D (5 bases). This CDR3 reads CASRPWGSHEQYF. The CDR3 DNA reads TGTGCCAGCAGGCCCTGGGGCTCCCACGAGCAGTACTTC.